This T cell receptor beta chain was sequenced in a study of blood T cell repertoires in COVID-19. Overall study: Some COVID-19 samples were acute and others convalescent; all came from the United States, Italy and Spain.

How the authors handled the data: Reference gene primers were amplified, and this amplification served to estimate nucleated cell counts. TCRdb's copy holds only in-frame clones and misses some; the assay was immunoSEQ multiplex PCR. The V and J calls and the clone size are those of that table, but D and trimming were determined from the DNA. The sample lists approximately 230,000 clones; approximately 88% were seen once. Trimming removed 1 base from V and 1 base from J; junction bases left unmatched: 4. The CDR3 sequence is 17 residues long. Germline V gives CDR1 KGHDR, CDR2 SFDVKD. Patients at the Seattle site were enrolled during active infection and followed longitudinally.

This TCR was sampled from a young woman with COVID-19, enrolled during active disease. The V call is TRBV24-1, the J call TRBJ2-2; 8 bases align to TRBD2. Specimen: peripheral blood. In DNA, the CDR3 is TGTGCCACCAGTGATTTCCCTACTAGCGGGAACACCGGGGAGCTGTTTTTT. Its translation: CATSDFPTSGNTGELFF.